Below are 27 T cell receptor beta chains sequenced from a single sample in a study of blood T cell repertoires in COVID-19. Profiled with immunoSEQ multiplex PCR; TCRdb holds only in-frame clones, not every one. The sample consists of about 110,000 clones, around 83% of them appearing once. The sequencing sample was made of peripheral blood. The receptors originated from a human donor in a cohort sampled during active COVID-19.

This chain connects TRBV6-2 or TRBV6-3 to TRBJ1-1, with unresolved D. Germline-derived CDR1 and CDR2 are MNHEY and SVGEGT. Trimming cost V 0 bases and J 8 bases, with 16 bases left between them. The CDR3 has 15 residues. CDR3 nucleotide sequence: TGTGCCAGCAGTTACTCGATGAAGTGGGCACCGGAAGCTTTCTTT. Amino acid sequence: CASSYSMKWAPEAFF.

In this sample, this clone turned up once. CDR3 sequence reads: CASSLSGRGRGVDTEAFF. The CDR3 DNA reads as TGTGCCAGCAGCTTATCGGGCAGGGGGCGAGGGGTTGACACTGAAGCTTTCTTT. The V gene is TRBV7-3, the J gene TRBJ1-1; 8 nucleotides agree with TRBD1. Per germline, CDR1 SGHTA and CDR2 FQGTGA. The junction had 14 bases not matched to a gene; V was cut back by 2 bases and J by 3 bases. This CDR3 contains 18 residues.

The chain's CDR3 is CASSVTVGNTEAFF. CDR3 DNA: TGTGCCAGCAGTGTGACAGTGGGGAACACTGAAGCTTTCTTT. The rearrangement joins TRBV27 to TRBJ1-1; D may be TRBD1 (5 bases). This CDR3 has 14 residues. The germline V and J ends were trimmed by 5 bases and 1 base, with 11 bases remaining between them. The germline V gene has CDR1 MNHEY and CDR2 SMNVEV (reference sequence).

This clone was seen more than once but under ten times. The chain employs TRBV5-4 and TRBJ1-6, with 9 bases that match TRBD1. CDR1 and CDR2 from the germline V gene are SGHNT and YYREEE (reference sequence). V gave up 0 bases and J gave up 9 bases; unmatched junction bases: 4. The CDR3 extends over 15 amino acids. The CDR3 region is CASSLGGQGPSPLHF. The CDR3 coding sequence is TGTGCCAGCAGCTTGGGGGGACAGGGACCTTCACCCCTCCACTTT.

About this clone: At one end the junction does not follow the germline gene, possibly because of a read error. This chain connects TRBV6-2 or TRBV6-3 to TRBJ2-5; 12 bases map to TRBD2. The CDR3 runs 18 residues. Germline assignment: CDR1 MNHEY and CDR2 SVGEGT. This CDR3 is CASNYSPASGGAQETQYF. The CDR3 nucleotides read TGTGCCAGCAATTACTCGCCAGCTAGCGGGGGGGCCCAAGAGACCCAGTACTTC.

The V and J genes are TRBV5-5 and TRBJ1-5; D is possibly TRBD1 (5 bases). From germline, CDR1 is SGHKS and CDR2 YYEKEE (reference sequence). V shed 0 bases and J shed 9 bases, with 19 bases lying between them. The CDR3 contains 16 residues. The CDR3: CASSLASGAGIMPQHF. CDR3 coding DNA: TGTGCCAGCAGCTTGGCCAGTGGGGCAGGGATCATGCCCCAGCATTTT.

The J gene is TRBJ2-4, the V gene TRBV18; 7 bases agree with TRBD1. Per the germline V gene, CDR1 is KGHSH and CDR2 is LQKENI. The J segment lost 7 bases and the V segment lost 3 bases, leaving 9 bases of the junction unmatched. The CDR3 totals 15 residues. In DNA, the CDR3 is TGTGCCAGCTCACCGGCCGGGACAGAGGGCAACATTCAGTACTTC. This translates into CASSPAGTEGNIQYF.

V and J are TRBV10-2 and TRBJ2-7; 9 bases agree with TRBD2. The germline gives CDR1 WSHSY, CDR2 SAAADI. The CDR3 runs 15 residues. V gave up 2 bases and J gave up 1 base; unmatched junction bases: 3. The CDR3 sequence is CASSETSGYSYEQYF. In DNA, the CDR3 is TGCGCCAGCAGTGAGACTAGCGGGTATTCCTACGAGCAGTACTTC.

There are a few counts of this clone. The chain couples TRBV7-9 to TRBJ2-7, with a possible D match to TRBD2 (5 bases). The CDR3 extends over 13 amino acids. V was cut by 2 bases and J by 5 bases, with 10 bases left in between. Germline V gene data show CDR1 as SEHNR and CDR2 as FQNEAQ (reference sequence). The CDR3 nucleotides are TGTGCCAGCAGCTTATACGAGGGAGACGAGCAGTACTTC. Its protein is CASSLYEGDEQYF.

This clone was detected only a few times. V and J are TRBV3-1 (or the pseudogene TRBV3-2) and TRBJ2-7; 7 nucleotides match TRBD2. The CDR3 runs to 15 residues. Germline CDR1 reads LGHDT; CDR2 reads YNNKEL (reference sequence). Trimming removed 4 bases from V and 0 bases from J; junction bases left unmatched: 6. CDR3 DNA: TGTGCCAGCAGCCCGTGGGGGGGTAGCTCCTACGAGCAGTACTTC. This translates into CASSPWGGSSYEQYF.

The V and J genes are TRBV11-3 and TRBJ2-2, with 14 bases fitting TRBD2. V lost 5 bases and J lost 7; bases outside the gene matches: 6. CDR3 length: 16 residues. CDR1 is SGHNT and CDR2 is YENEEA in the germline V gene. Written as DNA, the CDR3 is TGTGCCAGCAGCACGGGACTAGCGGGAGATGTCGGGGAGCTGTTTTTT. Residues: CASSTGLAGDVGELFF.

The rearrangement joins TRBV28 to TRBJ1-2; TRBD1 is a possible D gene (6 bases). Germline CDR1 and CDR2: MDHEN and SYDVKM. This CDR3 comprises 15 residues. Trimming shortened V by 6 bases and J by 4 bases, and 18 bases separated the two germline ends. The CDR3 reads CASSRFSGEPYGYTF. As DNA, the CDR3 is TGTGCCAGCAGCCGATTTTCAGGGGAACCCTATGGCTACACCTTC.

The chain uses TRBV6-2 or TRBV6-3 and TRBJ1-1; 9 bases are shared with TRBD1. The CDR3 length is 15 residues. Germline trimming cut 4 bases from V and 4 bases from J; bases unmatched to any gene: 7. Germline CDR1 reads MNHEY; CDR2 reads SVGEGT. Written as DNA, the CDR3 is TGTGCCAGCAGTTCTTACGGGACAGGGTCCACTGAAGCTTTCTTT. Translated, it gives CASSSYGTGSTEAFF.

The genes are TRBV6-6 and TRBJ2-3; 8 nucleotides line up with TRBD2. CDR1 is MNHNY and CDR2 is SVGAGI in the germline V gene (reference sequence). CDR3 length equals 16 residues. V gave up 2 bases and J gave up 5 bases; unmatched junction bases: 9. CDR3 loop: CASSYPERGSEDTQYF. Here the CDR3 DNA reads TGTGCCAGCAGTTACCCCGAGCGGGGGTCGGAAGATACGCAGTATTTT.

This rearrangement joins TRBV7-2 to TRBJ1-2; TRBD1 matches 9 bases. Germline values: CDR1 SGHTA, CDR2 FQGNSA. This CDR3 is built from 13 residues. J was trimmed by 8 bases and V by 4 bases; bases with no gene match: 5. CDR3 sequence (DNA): TGTGCCAGCAGCTACGGACAGGGGATGGGCTACACCTTC. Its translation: CASSYGQGMGYTF.

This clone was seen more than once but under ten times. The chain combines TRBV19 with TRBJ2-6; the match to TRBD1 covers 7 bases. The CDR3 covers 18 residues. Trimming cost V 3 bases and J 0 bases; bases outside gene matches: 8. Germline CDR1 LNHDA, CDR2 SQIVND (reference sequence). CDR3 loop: CASSILTGHSSGANVLTF. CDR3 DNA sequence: TGTGCCAGTAGTATCCTGACAGGGCACAGCTCTGGGGCCAACGTCCTGACTTTC.

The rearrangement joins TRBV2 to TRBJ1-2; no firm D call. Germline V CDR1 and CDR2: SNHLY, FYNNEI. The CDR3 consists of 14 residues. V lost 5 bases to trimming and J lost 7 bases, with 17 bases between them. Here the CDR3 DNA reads TGTGCCAGCAGTCCCTATGGAGGGTGGGTTGGCTACACCTTC. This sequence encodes CASSPYGGWVGYTF.

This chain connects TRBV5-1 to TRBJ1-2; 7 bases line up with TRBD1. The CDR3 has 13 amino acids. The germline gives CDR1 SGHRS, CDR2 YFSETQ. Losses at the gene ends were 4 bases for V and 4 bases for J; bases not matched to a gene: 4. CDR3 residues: CASSQGQFYGYTF. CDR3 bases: TGCGCCAGCAGCCAGGGACAGTTCTATGGCTACACCTTC. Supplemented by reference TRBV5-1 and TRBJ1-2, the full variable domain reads KAGVTQTPRYLIKTRGQQVTLSCSPISGHRSVSWYQQTPGQGLQFLFEYFSETQRNKGNFPGRFSGRQFSNSRSEMNVSTLELGDSALYLCASSQGQFYGYTFGSGTRLTVV.

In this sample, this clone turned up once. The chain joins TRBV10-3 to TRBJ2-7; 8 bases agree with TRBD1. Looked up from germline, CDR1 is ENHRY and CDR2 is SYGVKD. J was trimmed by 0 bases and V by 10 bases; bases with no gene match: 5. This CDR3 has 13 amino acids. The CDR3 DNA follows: TGTGCCACCTCCGGGACAGGCTCCTACGAGCAGTACTTC. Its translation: CATSGTGSYEQYF.

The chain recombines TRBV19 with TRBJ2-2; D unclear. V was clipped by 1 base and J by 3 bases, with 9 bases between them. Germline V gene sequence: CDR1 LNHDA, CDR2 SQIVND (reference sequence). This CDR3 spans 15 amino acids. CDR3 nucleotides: TGTGCCAGTAGTATAGGCGCCTCGTACACCGGGGAGCTGTTTTTT. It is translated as CASSIGASYTGELFF.

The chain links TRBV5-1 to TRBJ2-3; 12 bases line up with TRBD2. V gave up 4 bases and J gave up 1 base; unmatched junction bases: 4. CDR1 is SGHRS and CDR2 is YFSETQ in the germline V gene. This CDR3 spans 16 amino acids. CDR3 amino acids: CASSASGGAGTDTQYF. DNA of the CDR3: TGCGCCAGCAGCGCTAGCGGGGGGGCGGGCACAGATACGCAGTATTTT.

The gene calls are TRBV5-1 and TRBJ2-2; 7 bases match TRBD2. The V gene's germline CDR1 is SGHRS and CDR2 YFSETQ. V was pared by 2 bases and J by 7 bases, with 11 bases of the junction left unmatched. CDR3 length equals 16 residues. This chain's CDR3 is CASSLGGRALGGELFF. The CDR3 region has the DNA TGCGCCAGCAGCTTAGGAGGGAGGGCCCTCGGCGGGGAGCTGTTTTTT.

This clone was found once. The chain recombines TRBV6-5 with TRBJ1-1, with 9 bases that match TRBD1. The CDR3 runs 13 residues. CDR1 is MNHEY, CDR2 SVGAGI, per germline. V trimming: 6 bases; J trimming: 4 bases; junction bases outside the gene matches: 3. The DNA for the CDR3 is TGTGCCAGCAGCGACAGGGGGGCCACTGAAGCTTTCTTT. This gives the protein CASSDRGATEAFF.

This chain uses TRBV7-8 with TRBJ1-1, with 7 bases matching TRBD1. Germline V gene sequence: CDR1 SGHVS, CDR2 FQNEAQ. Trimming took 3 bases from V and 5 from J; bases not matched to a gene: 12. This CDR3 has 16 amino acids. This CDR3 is CASSLGSRGGLTEAFF. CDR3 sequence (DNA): TGTGCCAGCAGCTTGGGAAGTAGAGGGGGCCTGACTGAAGCTTTCTTT.

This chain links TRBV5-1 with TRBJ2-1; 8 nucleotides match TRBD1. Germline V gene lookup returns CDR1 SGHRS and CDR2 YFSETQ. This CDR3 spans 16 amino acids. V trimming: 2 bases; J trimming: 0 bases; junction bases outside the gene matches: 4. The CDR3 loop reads CASSFGQGSSYNEQFF. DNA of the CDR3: TGCGCCAGCAGCTTCGGACAGGGTAGCTCCTACAATGAGCAGTTCTTC. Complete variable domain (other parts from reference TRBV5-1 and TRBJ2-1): KAGVTQTPRYLIKTRGQQVTLSCSPISGHRSVSWYQQTPGQGLQFLFEYFSETQRNKGNFPGRFSGRQFSNSRSEMNVSTLELGDSALYLCASSFGQGSSYNEQFFGPGTRLTVL.

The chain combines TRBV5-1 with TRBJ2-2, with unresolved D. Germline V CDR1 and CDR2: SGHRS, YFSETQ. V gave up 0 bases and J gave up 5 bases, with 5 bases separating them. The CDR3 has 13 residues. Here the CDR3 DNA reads TGCGCCAGCAGCTTGGTACGGACCGGGGAGCTGTTTTTT. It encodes CASSLVRTGELFF. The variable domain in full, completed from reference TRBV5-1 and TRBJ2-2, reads KAGVTQTPRYLIKTRGQQVTLSCSPISGHRSVSWYQQTPGQGLQFLFEYFSETQRNKGNFPGRFSGRQFSNSRSEMNVSTLELGDSALYLCASSLVRTGELFFGEGSRLTVL.

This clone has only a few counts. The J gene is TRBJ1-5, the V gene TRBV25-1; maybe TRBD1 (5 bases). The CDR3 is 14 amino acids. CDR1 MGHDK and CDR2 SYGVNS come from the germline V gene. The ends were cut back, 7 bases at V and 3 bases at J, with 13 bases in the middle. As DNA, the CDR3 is TGTGCCAGCATGACAGACAGCCACAATCAGCCCCAGCATTTT. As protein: CASMTDSHNQPQHF.